This is a list of T cell receptor beta chains from one sample in a study of blood T cells in healthy people across ages. TCRdb independently ran MiXCR on the 5' RACE reads; one entry per CDR3 protein. The sample has about 780,000 distinct CDR3 sequences, more than 35% seen once; the top ten hold approximately 18%. The source material was blood. All receptors come from a man older than 75 in good health. Each CDR3 is given with its conserved first and last residue. The order of the fields is D gene, J gene, V gene, clone size, CDR3 protein, CDR3 DNA. A D gene is named only where the DNA matches it firmly. Clone size appears in some rows only: once, few, many, or a class for an expanded clone.

D: .; J: TRBJ2-1; V: TRBV21-1; size: .; CDR3: CASNPTVGDEQFF; DNA: TGTGCCAGCAACCCGACAGTGGGCGATGAGCAGTTCTTC
D: .; J: TRBJ1-1; V: TRBV12-3/TRBV12-4; size: .; CDR3: CASSSDRREAFF; DNA: TGTGCCAGCAGCTCCGACAGGAGAGAAGCTTTCTTT
D: .; J: TRBJ2-5; V: TRBV3-1; size: few; CDR3: CASSQGLASVGTQYF; DNA: TGTGCCAGCAGCCAAGGTTTGGCTAGCGTGGGGACCCAGTACTTC
D: TRBD1; J: TRBJ2-1; V: TRBV7-9; size: .; CDR3: CASSFDRGPSRTSGYNEQFF; DNA: TGTGCCAGCAGCTTCGACAGGGGGCCTTCTCGTACTAGCGGTTACAATGAGCAGTTCTTC
D: .; J: TRBJ2-5; V: TRBV5-1; size: .; CDR3: CASSAKSTEQETQYF; DNA: TGCGCCAGCAGCGCCAAAAGTACGGAACAAGAGACCCAGTACTTC
D: TRBD2; J: TRBJ2-3; V: TRBV9; size: once; CDR3: CASSSKRGAPDTQYF; DNA: TGTGCCAGCAGCTCCAAGCGGGGGGCTCCAGATACGCAGTATTTT
D: TRBD1; J: TRBJ2-5; V: TRBV2; size: .; CDR3: CASSKDRGLETQYF; DNA: TGTGCCAGCAGCAAGGACAGGGGGCTTGAGACCCAGTACTTC
D: .; J: TRBJ1-2; V: TRBV7-2; size: few; CDR3: CASSLANDRGYGYTF; DNA: TGTGCCAGCAGCTTAGCAAATGACCGCGGCTATGGCTACACCTTC
D: .; J: TRBJ2-5; V: TRBV18; size: few; CDR3: CASSEAHQETQYF; DNA: TGTGCCAGCTCAGAGGCGCACCAAGAGACCCAGTACTTC
D: .; J: TRBJ1-1; V: TRBV30; size: .; CDR3: CAWSRTYTEAFF; DNA: TGTGCCTGGAGTCGGACATACACTGAAGCTTTCTTT
D: .; J: TRBJ2-1; V: TRBV5-1; size: .; CDR3: CASSLLPGDNYNEQFF; DNA: TGCGCCAGCAGCTTATTGCCTGGGGACAACTACAATGAGCAGTTCTTC
D: .; J: TRBJ2-5; V: TRBV29-1; size: .; CDR3: CSVEVSVQETQYF; DNA: TGCAGCGTTGAAGTGTCAGTCCAAGAGACCCAGTACTTC
D: .; J: TRBJ2-1; V: TRBV7-3; size: .; CDR3: CASSLLGASGNEQFF; DNA: TGTGCCAGCAGCTTATTAGGGGCCTCGGGCAATGAGCAGTTCTTC
D: TRBD2; J: TRBJ2-7; V: TRBV9; size: .; CDR3: CASSILAGSRSEQYF; DNA: TGTGCCAGCAGCATCTTAGCGGGATCACGGTCCGAGCAGTACTTC